This T cell receptor beta chain was identified in a study of shared clonotypes between healthy human individuals. Study-wide points: Large sequencing depth failed to make sorted-subset sequencing complete, rarefaction showed. The study sampled only blood, and tissue repertoires likely differ.

A note on this clone: No antigen is known for it.

This CDR3 region has 12 residues. Assay used: immunoSEQ multiplex PCR; TCRdb lists only in-frame clones, some missing. The sample shows roughly 1,500,000 clones, about 98.5% of them seen only once. This rearrangement joins TRBV21-1 to TRBJ2-3. TRBV21-1 is marked as a pseudogene. The sequence came from a man aged 30-40 years in good health. Sequencing input: naive CD4+ T cells sorted from blood. Subset here: CD45RA+ positively selected. The CDR3 is CASSVRTDTQYF. The CDR3 nucleotides read TGTGCCAGCAGCGTCCGCACAGATACGCAGTATTTT.